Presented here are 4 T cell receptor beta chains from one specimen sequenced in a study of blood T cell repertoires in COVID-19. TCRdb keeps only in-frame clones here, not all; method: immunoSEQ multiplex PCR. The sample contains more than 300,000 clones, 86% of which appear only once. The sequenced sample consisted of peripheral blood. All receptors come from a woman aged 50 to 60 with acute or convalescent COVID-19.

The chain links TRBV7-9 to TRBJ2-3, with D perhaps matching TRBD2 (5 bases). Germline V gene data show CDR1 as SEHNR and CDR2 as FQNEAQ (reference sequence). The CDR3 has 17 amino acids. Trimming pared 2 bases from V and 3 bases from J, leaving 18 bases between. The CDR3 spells CASSLPREGVRTDTQYF. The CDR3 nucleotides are TGTGCCAGCAGCTTACCCCGCGAGGGAGTACGGACAGATACGCAGTATTTT.

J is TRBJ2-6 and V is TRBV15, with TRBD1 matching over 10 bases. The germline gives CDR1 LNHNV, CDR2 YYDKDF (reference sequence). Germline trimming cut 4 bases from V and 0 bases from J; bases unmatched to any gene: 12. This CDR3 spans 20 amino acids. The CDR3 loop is CATSTPTWTGGDSGANVLTF. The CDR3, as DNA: TGTGCCACCAGCACCCCAACATGGACAGGGGGGGACTCTGGGGCCAACGTCCTGACTTTC.

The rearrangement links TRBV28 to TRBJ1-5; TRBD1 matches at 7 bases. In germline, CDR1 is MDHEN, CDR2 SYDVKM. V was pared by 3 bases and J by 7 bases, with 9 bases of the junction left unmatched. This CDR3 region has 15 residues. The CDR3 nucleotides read TGTGCCAGCAGTTTTAGGGGGCAAGGGGAGCAGCCCCAGCATTTT. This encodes CASSFRGQGEQPQHF.

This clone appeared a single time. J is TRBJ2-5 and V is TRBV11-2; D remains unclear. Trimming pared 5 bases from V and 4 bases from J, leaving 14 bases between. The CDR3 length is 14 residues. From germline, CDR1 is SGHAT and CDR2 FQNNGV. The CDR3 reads CASSPEWSRETQYF. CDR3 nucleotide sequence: TGTGCCAGCAGCCCTGAGTGGTCCCGAGAGACCCAGTACTTC.